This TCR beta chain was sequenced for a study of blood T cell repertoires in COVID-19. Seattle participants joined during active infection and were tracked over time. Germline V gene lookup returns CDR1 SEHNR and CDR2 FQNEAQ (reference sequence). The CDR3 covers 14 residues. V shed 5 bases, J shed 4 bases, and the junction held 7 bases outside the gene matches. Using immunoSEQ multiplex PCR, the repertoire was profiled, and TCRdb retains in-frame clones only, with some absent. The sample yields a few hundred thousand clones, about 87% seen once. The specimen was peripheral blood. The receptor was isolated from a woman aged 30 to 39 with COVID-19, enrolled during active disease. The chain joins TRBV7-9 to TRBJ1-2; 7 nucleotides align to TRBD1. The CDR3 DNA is TGTGCCAGCAGCCCGGGACAGATCCTCTATGGCTACACCTTC. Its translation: CASSPGQILYGYTF. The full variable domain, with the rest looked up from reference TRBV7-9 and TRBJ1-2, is DTGVSQNPRHKITKRGQNVTFRCDPISEHNRLYWYRQTLGQGPEFLTYFQNEAQLEKSRLLSDRFSAERPKGSFSTLEIQRTEQGDSAMYLCASSPGQILYGYTFGSGTRLTVV.